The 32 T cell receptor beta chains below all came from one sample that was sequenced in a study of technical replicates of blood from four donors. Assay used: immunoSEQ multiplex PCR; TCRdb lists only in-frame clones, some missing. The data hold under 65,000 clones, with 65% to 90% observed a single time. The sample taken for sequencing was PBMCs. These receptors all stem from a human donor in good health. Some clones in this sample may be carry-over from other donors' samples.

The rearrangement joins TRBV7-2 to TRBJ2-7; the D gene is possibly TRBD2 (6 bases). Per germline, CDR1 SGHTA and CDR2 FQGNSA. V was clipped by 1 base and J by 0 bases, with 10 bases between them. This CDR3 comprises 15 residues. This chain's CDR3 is CASSLGGVSSYEQYF. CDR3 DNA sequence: TGTGCCAGCAGCTTAGGCGGGGTGAGCTCCTACGAGCAGTACTTC. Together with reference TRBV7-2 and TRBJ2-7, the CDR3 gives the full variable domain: GAGVSQSPSNKVTEKGKDVELRCDPISGHTALYWYRQSLGQGLEFLIYFQGNSAPDKSGLPSDRFSAERTGGSVSTLTIQRTQQEDSAVYLCASSLGGVSSYEQYFGPGTRLTVT.

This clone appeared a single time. The CDR3 bases are TGTGCCAGCAGTACCCTAGGGGCAGAGACCCAGTACTTC. This sequence encodes CASSTLGAETQYF. The rearrangement joins TRBV11-2 to TRBJ2-5, with D perhaps TRBD1 (5 bases). V lost 6 bases to trimming and J lost 4 bases, with 12 bases between them. The CDR3 is 13 amino acids. Germline CDR1 and CDR2: SGHAT and FQNNGV.

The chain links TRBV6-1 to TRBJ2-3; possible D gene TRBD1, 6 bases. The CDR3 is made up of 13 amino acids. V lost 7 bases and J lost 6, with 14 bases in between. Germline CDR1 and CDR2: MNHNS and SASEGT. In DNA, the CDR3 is TGTGCCAGCACCGGACAGATCTTGGATACGCAGTATTTT. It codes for CASTGQILDTQYF.

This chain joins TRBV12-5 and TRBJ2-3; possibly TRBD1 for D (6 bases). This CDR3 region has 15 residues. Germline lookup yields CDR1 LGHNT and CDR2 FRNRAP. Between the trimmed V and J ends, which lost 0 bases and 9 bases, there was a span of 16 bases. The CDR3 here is CASGLVLVDSLTQYF. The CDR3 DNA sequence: TGTGCTAGTGGTTTGGTACTAGTGGACAGCCTCACGCAGTATTTT. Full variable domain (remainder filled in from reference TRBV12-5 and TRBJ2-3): DARVTQTPRHKVTEMGQEVTMRCQPILGHNTVFWYRQTMMQGLELLAYFRNRAPLDDSGMPKDRFSAEMPDATLATLKIQPSEPRDSAVYFCASGLVLVDSLTQYFGPGTRLTVL.

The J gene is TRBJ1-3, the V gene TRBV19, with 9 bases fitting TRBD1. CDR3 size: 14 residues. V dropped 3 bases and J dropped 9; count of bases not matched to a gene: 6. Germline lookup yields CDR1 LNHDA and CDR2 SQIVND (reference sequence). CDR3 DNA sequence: TGTGCCAGTAGTATCAGCACAGGGGGCGGCACCATATATTTT. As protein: CASSISTGGGTIYF.

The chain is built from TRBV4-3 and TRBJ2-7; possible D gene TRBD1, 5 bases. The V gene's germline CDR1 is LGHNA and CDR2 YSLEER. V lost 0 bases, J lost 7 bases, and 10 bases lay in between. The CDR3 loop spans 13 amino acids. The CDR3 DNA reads TGCGCCAGCAGCCAAGAACCAGGGAAGGAGCAGTACTTC. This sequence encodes CASSQEPGKEQYF.

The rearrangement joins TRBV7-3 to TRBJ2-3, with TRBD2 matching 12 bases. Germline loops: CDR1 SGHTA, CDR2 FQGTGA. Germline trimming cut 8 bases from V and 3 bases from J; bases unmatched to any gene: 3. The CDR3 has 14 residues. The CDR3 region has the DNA TGTGCCAGCTCTAGCGGGAGGGATACAGATACGCAGTATTTT. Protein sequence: CASSSGRDTDTQYF.

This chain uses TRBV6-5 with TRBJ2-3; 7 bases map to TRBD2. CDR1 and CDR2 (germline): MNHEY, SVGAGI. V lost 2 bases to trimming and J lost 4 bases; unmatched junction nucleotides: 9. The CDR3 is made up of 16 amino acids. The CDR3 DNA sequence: TGTGCCAGCAGTTACGGGGCGGGAGAATCATCAGATACGCAGTATTTT. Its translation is CASSYGAGESSDTQYF.

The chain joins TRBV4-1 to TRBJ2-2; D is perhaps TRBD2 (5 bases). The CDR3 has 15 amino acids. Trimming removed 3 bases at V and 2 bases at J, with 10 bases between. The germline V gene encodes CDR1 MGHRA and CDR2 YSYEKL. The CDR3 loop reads CASSQDFPNTGELFF. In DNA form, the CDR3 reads TGCGCCAGCAGCCAGGACTTCCCCAACACCGGGGAGCTGTTTTTT.

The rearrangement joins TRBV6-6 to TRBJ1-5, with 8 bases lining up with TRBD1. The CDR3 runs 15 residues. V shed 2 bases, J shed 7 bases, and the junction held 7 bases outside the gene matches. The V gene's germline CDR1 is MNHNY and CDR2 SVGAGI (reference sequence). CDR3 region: CASSYEGQGGQPQHF. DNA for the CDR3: TGTGCCAGCAGTTACGAAGGACAGGGTGGCCAGCCCCAGCATTTT.

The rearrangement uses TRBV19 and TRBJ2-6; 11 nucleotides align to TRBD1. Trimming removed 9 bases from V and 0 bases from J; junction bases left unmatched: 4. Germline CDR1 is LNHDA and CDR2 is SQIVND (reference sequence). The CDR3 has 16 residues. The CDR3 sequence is CASRDRGFSGANVLTF. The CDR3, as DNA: TGTGCCAGCCGGGACAGGGGGTTCTCTGGGGCCAACGTCCTGACTTTC.

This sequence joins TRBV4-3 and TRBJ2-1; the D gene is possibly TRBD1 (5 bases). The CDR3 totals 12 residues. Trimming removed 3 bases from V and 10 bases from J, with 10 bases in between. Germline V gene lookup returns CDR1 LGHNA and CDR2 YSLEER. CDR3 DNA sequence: TGCGCCAGCAGCCAGATCCGACAGGAGCAGTTCTTC. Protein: CASSQIRQEQFF.

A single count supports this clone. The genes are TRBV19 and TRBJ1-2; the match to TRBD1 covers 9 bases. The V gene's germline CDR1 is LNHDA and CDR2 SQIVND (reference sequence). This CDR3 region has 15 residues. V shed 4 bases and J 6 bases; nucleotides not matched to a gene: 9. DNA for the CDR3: TGTGCCAGTAGTAGGACCCGGACAGGGGTAAATGGCTACACCTTC. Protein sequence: CASSRTRTGVNGYTF.

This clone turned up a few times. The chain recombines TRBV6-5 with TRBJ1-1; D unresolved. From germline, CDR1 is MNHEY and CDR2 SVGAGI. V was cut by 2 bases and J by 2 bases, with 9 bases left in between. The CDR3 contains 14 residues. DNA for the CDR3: TGTGCCAGCAGTTACCTAGCGGCTAACACTGAAGCTTTCTTT. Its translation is CASSYLAANTEAFF.

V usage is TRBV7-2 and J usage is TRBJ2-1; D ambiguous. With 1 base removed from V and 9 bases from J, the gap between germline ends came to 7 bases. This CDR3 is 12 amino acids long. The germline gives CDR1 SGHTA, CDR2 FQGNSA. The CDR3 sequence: CASSLESSEQFF. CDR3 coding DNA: TGTGCCAGCAGCTTAGAAAGCTCTGAGCAGTTCTTC.

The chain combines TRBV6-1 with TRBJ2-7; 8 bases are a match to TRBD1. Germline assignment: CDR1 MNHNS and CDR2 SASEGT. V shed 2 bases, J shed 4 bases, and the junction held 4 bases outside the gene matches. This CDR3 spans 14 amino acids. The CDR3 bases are TGTGCCAGCAGTGAACTCGGACAGGGTTACGAGCAGTACTTC. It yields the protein CASSELGQGYEQYF.

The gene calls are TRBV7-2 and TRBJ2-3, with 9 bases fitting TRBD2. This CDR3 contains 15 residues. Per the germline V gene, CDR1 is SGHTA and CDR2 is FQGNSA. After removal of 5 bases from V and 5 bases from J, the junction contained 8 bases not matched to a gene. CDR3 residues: CASSRGLAIGDTQYF. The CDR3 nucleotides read TGTGCCAGCAGCAGGGGACTAGCAATTGGAGATACGCAGTATTTT.

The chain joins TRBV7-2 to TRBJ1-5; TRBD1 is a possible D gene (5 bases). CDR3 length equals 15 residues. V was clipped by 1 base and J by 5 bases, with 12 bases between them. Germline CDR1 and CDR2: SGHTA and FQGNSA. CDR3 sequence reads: CASSLVPGLHQPQHF. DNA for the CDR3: TGTGCCAGCAGCTTAGTTCCGGGACTTCATCAGCCCCAGCATTTT.

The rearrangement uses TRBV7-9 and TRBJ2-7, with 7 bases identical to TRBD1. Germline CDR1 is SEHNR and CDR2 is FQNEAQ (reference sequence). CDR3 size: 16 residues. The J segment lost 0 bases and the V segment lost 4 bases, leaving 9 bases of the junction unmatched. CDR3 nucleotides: TGTGCCAGCAGCTCAACAGGCGACAGGGACTCCTACGAGCAGTACTTC. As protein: CASSSTGDRDSYEQYF.

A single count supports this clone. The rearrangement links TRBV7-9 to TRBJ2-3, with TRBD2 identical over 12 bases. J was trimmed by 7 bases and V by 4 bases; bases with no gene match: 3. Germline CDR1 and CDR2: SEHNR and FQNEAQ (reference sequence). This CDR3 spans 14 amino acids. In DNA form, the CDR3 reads TGTGCCAGCAGCTCGGGACTAGCGGGCAATACGCAGTATTTT. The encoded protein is CASSSGLAGNTQYF.

Here the CDR3 reads CAWSSGGYEQYF. CDR3 DNA: TGTGCCTGGAGCTCAGGGGGCTACGAGCAGTACTTC. V is TRBV30 and J is TRBJ2-7; TRBD1 matches 7 bases. The trim removed 3 bases at V and 3 bases at J, leaving 2 bases unmatched. The CDR3 length is 12 residues. CDR1 is GTSNPN, CDR2 SVGIG, per germline (reference sequence).

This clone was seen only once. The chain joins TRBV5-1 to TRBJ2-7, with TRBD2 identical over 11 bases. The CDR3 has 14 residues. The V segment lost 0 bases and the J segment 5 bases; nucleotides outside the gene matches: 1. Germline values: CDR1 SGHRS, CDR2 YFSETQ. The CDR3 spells CASSLDSGGDEQYF. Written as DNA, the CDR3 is TGCGCCAGCAGCTTGGATAGCGGGGGGGACGAGCAGTACTTC.

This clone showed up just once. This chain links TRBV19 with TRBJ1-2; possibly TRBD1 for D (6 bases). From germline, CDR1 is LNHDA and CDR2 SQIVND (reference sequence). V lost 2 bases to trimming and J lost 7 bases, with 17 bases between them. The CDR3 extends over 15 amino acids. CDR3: CASSILQGKMGGYTF. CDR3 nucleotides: TGTGCCAGTAGTATATTACAGGGCAAGATGGGTGGCTACACCTTC.

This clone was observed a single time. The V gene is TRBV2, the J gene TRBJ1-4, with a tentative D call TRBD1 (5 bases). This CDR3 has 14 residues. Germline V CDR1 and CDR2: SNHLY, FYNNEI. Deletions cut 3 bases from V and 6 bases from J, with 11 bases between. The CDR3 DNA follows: TGTGCCAGCAGTGAGGGGCAGACCCATGAAAAACTGTTTTTT. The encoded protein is CASSEGQTHEKLFF.

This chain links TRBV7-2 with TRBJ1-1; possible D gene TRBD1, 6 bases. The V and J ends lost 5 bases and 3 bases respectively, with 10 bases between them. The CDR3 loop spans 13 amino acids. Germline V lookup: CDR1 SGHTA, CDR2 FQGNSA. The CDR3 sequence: CASSPDSYTEAFF. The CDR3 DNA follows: TGTGCCAGCAGCCCGGACAGCTACACTGAAGCTTTCTTT.

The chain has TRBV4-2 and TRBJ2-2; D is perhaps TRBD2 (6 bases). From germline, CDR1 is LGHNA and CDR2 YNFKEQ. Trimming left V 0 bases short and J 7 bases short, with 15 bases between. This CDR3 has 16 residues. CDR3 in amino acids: CASSQDPTSLRGELFF. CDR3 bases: TGTGCCAGCAGCCAAGATCCTACTAGCCTGCGCGGGGAGCTGTTTTTT.

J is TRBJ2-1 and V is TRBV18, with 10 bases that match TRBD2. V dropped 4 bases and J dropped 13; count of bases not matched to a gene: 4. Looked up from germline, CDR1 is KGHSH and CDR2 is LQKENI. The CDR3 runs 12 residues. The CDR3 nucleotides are TGTGCCAGCTCACTCGAGCGGGAGGGCCAGTTCTTC. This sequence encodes CASSLEREGQFF.

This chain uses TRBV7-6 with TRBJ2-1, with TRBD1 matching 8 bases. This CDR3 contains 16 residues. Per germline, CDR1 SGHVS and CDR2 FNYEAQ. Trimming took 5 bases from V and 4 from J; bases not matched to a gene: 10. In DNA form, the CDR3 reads TGTGCCAGCAGCCCCCGTTTAGGACAGGGTTACAATGAGCAGTTCTTC. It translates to CASSPRLGQGYNEQFF. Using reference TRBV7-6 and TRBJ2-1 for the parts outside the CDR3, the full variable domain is GAGVSQSPRYKVTKRGQDVALRCDPISGHVSLYWYRQALGQGPEFLTYFNYEAQQDKSGLPNDRFSAERPEGSISTLTIQRTEQRDSAMYRCASSPRLGQGYNEQFFGPGTRLTVL.

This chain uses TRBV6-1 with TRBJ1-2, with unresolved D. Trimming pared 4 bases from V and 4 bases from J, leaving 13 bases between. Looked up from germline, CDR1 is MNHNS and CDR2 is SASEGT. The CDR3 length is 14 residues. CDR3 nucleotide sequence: TGTGCCAGCAGTGGCGAAATATGGTCCTATGGCTACACCTTC. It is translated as CASSGEIWSYGYTF.

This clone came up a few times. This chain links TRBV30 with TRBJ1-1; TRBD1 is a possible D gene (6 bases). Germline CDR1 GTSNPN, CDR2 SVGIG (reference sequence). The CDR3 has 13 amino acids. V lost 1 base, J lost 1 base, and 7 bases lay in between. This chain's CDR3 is CAWSGTANTEAFF. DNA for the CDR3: TGTGCCTGGAGTGGGACAGCGAACACTGAAGCTTTCTTT.

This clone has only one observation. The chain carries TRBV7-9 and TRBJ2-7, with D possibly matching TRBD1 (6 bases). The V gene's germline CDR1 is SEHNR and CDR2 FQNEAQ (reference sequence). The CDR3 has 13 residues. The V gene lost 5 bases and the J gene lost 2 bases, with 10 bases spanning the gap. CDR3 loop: CASSQPGAYEQYF. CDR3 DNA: TGTGCCAGCAGCCAACCAGGGGCCTACGAGCAGTACTTC.

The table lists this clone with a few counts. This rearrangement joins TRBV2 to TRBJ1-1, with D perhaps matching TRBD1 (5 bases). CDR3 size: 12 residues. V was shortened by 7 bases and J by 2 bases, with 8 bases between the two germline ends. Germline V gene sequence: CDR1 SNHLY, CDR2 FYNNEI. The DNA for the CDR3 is TGTGCCAGCACAGGGTTCAACACTGAAGCTTTCTTT. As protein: CASTGFNTEAFF.